This T cell receptor (beta chain) originates from a study of CD8+ T cells in alopecia areata. In the study overall: Those patients who were treated received oral tofacitinib, which was given at 5 to 10 mg twice daily for moderate-to-severe alopecia areata. Notes on the study in general: It was less clear whether patients shared TCRs than it was in mice, possibly because of HLA.

The authors extracted RNA and reverse transcribed it into cDNA as the sequencing template. Measured with immunoSEQ multiplex PCR; TCRdb has only the in-frame clones, and not every one. The table includes over 200,000 clones, approximately 52% detected once. About this clone: The antigen remains unidentified.

The V and J ends lost 3 bases and 12 bases, in that order; junction bases with no gene match: 10. CDR1 and CDR2 from the germline V gene are GTSNPN and SVGIG (reference sequence). The CDR3 length is 13 residues. Sorting of CD4+ and CD8+ T cells was performed on PBMCs. This chain uses TRBV30 with TRBJ2-4, with 8 bases fitting TRBD1. The specimen comprised CD4+ T cells sorted from blood, sampled at week 0. The TCR sequence derives from a human donor with alopecia areata. CDR3 nucleotides: TGTGCCTGGAGCCAGGGGGCAGGCGTCACTCAGTACTTC. Residues: CAWSQGAGVTQYF.